This T cell receptor beta chain was recorded in a study of shared clonotypes between healthy human individuals. Only CD45RO-negative cells positively selected for CCR7 counted as naive CD8 cells, so terminally differentiated effector memory CD45RA+ cells were excluded. Assay: immunoSEQ multiplex PCR; the TCRdb copy retains only in-frame clones and omits some. Of around 2.1 million clones listed, under 95% are singletons. Deletions cut 0 bases from V and 1 base from J, with 15 bases between. Germline CDR1 and CDR2: MGHRA and YSYEKL. The CDR3 spans 17 residues. The sequencing input was naive CD8+ T cells from PBMCs. The genes are TRBV4-1 and TRBJ1-1; D perhaps matches TRBD1 (6 bases). The sequence was obtained from a man younger than 35 in good health. Some clones in this sample may be carry-over from other donors' samples. CDR3 residues: CASSQDWGRAPNTEAFF. CDR3 DNA: TGCGCCAGCAGCCAAGATTGGGGGCGCGCCCCGAACACTGAAGCTTTCTTT.